This paragraph covers one TCR beta chain sequence. Its specificity is unknown. PCR used 60 Vbeta primers and 13 Jbeta primers. The assay was immunoSEQ multiplex PCR, and TCRdb's table has in-frame clones only and misses some. Altogether 140,000 to 150,000 clones are present, 77% being singletons, with the ten largest covering less than 5%. The data are from a study of cytomegalovirus exposure and HLA in healthy donors. The wider study: Among several hundred genotyped donors, 80% to 90% fell in the Caucasian-associated ancestry cluster.

General study results and limits: Researchers reportedly found TCR beta sequences accurately predicted most subjects' HLA-A and HLA-B alleles.

Sequenced material: PBMCs. This sequence originates from a male donor in good health and CMV-seronegative.

The CDR3 DNA sequence: TGTGCCAGCAGTAAACCAACAGGGATAGGTGAAAAACTGTTTTTT. Translating gives CASSKPTGIGEKLFF. V usage is TRBV28 and J usage is TRBJ1-4; TRBD1 is a possible D gene (6 bases). Trimming stripped 5 bases from V and 7 bases from J, with 17 bases between. There are 15 residues in the CDR3. Per the germline V gene, CDR1 is MDHEN and CDR2 is SYDVKM.